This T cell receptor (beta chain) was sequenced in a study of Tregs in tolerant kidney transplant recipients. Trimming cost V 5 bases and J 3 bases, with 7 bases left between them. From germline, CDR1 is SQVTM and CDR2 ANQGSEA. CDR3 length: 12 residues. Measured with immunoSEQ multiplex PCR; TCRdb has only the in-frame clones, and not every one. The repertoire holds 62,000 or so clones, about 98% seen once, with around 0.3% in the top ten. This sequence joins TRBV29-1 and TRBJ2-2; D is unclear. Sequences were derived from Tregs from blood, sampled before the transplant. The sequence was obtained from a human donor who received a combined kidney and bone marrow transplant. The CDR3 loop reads CSVSFYTGELFF. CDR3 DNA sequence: TGCAGCGTTTCATTTTACACCGGGGAGCTGTTTTTT.